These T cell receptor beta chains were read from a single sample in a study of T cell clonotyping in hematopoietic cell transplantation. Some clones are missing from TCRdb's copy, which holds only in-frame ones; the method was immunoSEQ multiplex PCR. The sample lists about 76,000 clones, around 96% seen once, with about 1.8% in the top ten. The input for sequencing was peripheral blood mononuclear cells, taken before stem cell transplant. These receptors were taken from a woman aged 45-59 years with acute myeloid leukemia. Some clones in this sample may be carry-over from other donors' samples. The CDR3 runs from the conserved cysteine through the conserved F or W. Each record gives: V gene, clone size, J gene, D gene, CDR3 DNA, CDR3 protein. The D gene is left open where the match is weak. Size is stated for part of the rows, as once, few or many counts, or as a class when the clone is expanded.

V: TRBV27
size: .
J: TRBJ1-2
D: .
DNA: TGTGCCAGCAGCCAACCGGGAAAGGGAAGCTATGGCTACACCTTC
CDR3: CASSQPGKGSYGYTF

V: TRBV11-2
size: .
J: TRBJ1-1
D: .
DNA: TGTGCCAGCAGCTTAGACGGGGCCACTGAAGCTTTCTTT
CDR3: CASSLDGATEAFF

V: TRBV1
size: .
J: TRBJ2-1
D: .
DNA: TGCACCAGCAGCCAGGGCGCGTTCTTC
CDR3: CTSSQGAFF

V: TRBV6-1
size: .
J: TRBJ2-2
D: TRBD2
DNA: TGTGCCTGCCCGGGGACTAGCGGGGAGGTCGGGGAGCTGTTTTTT
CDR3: CACPGTSGEVGELFF

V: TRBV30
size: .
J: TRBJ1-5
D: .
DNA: TGTGCCTGGAGTGTCCGCCGGGCCCAAAATCAGCCCCAGCATTTT
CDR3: CAWSVRRAQNQPQHF

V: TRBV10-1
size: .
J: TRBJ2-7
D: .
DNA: TGCGCCAGCAGTGAGTCCGCGGGGGAGCAGTACTTC
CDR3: CASSESAGEQYF

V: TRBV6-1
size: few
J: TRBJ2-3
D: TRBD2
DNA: TGTGCCAGCAGTGGACTAGCGGGCGTAACCACAGATACGCAGTATTTT
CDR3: CASSGLAGVTTDTQYF

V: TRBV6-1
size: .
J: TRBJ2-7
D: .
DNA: TGTGCCAGCAGGGGGATAAGGTACGAGCAGTACTTC
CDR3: CASRGIRYEQYF

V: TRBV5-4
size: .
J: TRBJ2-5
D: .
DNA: TGTGCCAGCAGCAGGCGGGACTCCGGACGAGAGACCCAGTACTTC
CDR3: CASSRRDSGRETQYF

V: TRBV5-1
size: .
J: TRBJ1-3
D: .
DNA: TGCGCCAGCAGCTTGACGGGTCAGGCCGGAAACACCATATATTTT
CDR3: CASSLTGQAGNTIYF

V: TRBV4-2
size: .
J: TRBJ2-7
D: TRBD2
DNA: TGTGCCAGCAGCCAGGGGGGGGAAACCTACGAGCAGTACTTC
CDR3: CASSQGGETYEQYF

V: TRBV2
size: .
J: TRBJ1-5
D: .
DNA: TGTGCCAGCAGTGACGGGGGGCCTAGGAATCAGCCCCAGCATTTT
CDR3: CASSDGGPRNQPQHF

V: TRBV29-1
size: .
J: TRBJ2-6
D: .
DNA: TGCAGCATCGGACTATCTGGGGCCAACGTCCTGACTTTC
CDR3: CSIGLSGANVLTF

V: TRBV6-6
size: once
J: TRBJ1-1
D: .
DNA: TGTGCCAGCACCCGGACAGAGATGAACACTGAAGCTTTCTTT
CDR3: CASTRTEMNTEAFF

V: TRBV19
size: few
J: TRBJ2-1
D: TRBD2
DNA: TGTGCCAGTAGTAGGCTAGCGGAGATCAATGAGCAGTTCTTC
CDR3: CASSRLAEINEQFF

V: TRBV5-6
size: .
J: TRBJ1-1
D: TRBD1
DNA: TGTGCCAGCAGCACACCCAGGGGGAAATACACTGAAGCTTTCTTT
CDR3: CASSTPRGKYTEAFF

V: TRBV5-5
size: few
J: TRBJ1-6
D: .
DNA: TGTGCCAGCAGCCTAAAGGCGGGTTCCTATAATTCACCCCTCCACTTT
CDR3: CASSLKAGSYNSPLHF

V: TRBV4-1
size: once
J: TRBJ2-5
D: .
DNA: TGCGCCAGCAGCCCAAGTCCCTCCCGGGTGGGGACCCAGTACTTC
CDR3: CASSPSPSRVGTQYF

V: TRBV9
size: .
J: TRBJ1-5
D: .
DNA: TGTGCCAGCAGCCCTGGGACTTCAAATCAGCCCCAGCATTTT
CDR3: CASSPGTSNQPQHF

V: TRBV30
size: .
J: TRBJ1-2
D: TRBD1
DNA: TGTGCCTGGAGTCCCTCGGGACAGCAACACTACTATGGCTACACCTTC
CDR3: CAWSPSGQQHYYGYTF

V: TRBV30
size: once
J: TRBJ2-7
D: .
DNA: TGTGCCTGGAGAACTATTCTTGGCGAGCAGTACTTC
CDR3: CAWRTILGEQYF

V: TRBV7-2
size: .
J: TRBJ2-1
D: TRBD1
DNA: TGTGCCAGCAGCCGAGGACAGGGAGATTGGGGCTCCTACAATGAGCAGTTCTTC
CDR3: CASSRGQGDWGSYNEQFF

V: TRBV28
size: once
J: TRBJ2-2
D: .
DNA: TGTGCCAGCAGTCCCCCGACCAGGGAGCTGTTTTTT
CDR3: CASSPPTRELFF

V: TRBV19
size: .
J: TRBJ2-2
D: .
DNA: TGTGCCAGTAGTGTAGAAGGGAACACCGGGGAGCTGTTTTTT
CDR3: CASSVEGNTGELFF

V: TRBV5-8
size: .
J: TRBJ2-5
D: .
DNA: TGTGCCAGCAGCTTAGCTCGGACAGTAGAGACCCAGTACTTC
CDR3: CASSLARTVETQYF

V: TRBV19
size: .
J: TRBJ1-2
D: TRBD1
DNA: TGTGCCAGTAGTCAGCGGGGCGACAGGGACCTCTATGGCTACACCTTC
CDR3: CASSQRGDRDLYGYTF

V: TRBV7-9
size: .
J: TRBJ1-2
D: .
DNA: TGTGCCAGCAGCTTTTTCCAGTCGGGCCGGCTGGGCTATGGCTACACCTTC
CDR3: CASSFFQSGRLGYGYTF

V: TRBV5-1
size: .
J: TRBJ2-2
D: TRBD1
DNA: TGCGCCAGCTGCACTGGACAGGGGATTGTAGATTCCGGGGAGCTGTTTTTT
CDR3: CASCTGQGIVDSGELFF

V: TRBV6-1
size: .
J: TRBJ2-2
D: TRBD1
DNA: TGTGCCAGCAGTCTTGGACAGGGGCCTACCGGGGAGCTGTTTTTT
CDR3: CASSLGQGPTGELFF

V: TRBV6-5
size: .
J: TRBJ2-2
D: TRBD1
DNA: TGTGCCAGCACCATCGGACAGGGGGCGCTGGTGGAGCTGTTTTTT
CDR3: CASTIGQGALVELFF

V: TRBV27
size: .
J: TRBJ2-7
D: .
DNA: TGTGCCAGCAGTTTGAGGGGCTATGGATACGAGCAGTACTTC
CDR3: CASSLRGYGYEQYF

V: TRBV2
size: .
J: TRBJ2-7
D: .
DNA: TGTGCCAGCAGTGGAGGAGGGATTTGGTCCTACGAGCAGTACTTC
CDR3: CASSGGGIWSYEQYF

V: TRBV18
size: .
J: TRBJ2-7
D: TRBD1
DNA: TGTGCCAGCTCGCCGACCGACAGGGGTTTCTACGAGCAGTACTTC
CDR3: CASSPTDRGFYEQYF

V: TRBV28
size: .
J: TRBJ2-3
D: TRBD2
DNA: TGTGCCAGCAGTTCCCGGACTAGCGGGCAGTATTTT
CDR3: CASSSRTSGQYF

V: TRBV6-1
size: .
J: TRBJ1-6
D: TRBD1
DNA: TGTGCCAGCAGCGGGACAGGGGCCGGGGATTCACCCCTCCACTTT
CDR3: CASSGTGAGDSPLHF

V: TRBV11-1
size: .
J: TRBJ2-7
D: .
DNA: TGTGCCAGCAGCCGATCGGGACTCCTTTCATACGAGCAGTACTTC
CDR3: CASSRSGLLSYEQYF

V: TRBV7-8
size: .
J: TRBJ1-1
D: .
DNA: TGTGCCAGCAGCTTACAGGAATACACTGAAGCTTTCTTT
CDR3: CASSLQEYTEAFF

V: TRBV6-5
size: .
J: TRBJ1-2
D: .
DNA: TGTGCCAGCAGTCCCACCGGGAACTATGGCTACACCTTC
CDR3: CASSPTGNYGYTF

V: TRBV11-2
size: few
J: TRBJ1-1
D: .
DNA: TGTGCCAGCAGCTTAGAAGGGAATACTGAAGCTTTCTTT
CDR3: CASSLEGNTEAFF

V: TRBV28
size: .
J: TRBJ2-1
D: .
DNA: TGTGCCAGCAGGTCGGCAGGGACCATAAATGAGCAGTTCTTC
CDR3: CASRSAGTINEQFF

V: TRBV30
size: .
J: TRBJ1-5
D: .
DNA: TGTGCCTGGAGTGTAGTGGGGAATCAGCCCCAGCATTTT
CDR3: CAWSVVGNQPQHF

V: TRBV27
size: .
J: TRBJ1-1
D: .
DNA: TGTGCCAGCAGCCGTTCGGGACAGAACACTGAAGCTTTCTTT
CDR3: CASSRSGQNTEAFF